A selection of T cell receptor beta chains follows, all from one sample in a study of human T cells and chemical hapten exposure. Each CDR3 protein is one row after TCRdb ran MiXCR on the RACE reads. The sample shows fewer than 300,000 distinct CDR3 sequences, around 7% of them seen only once. Sequenced material: whole blood, taken in connection with sensitization to the hapten diphenylcyclopropenone (DPC). The receptors shown here come from a man aged 18 to 35 with alopecia areata. Some clones in this sample may be carry-over from other donors' samples. Both conserved end residues are part of each CDR3. D genes are given only for firm matches. Part of the rows lack a size; the others show once, few, many or a class for expanded clones.

size | D | J | V | CDR3
many | . | TRBJ2-6 | TRBV29-1 | CSVEAGAGANVLTF
. | . | TRBJ2-5 | TRBV12-3/TRBV12-4 | CASIMDSGGTQYF
. | . | TRBJ1-2 | TRBV7-6 | CASSPDSRAYGYTF
many | . | TRBJ1-6 | TRBV9 | CASSGDWNSPLHF
. | TRBD1 | TRBJ1-1 | TRBV5-1 | CASSAGTVSTEAFF
few | TRBD2 | TRBJ2-2 | TRBV10-3 | CAIRERGGWNTGELFF
many | TRBD2 | TRBJ2-1 | TRBV6-6 | CASSEGLAGENEQFF
. | . | TRBJ1-1 | TRBV6-6 | CASSKMTGQMNTEAFF
. | . | TRBJ1-2 | TRBV10-3 | CAISGEGGYTF
. | . | TRBJ1-3 | TRBV10-3 | CAISARTDYSGNTIYF
. | . | TRBJ2-7 | TRBV12-3/TRBV12-4 | CASSAGGFAYEQYF
few | . | TRBJ1-6 | TRBV6-4 | CASSSTPFEPLHF
. | . | TRBJ1-2 | TRBV4-3 | CASSQDQRWPQGSGYTF
few | TRBD2 | TRBJ2-1 | TRBV5-1 | CASSFGAGAIYNEQFF
. | . | TRBJ1-2 | TRBV12-3/TRBV12-4 | CASNSGFYGYTF
. | TRBD1 | TRBJ1-5 | TRBV11-3 | CASSYGRGTGVNQPQHF
many | . | TRBJ1-2 | TRBV29-1 | CSVRPNYGYTF
few | TRBD1 | TRBJ2-1 | TRBV5-5 | CASSTGQDSYNEQFF
few | TRBD2 | TRBJ2-7 | TRBV20-1 | CSARDWTSVHEQYF
few | . | TRBJ2-3 | TRBV6-6 | CASSLLKDTQYF
. | . | TRBJ1-5 | TRBV6-5 | CASSYSLRSNQPQHF
few | . | TRBJ2-2 | TRBV6-5 | CASSYLNTGELFF
few | TRBD1 | TRBJ1-6 | TRBV20-1 | CSAMTGGESPLHF
. | TRBD2 | TRBJ2-3 | TRBV10-2 | CASSEQRGAVTDTQYF
few | . | TRBJ1-2 | TRBV5-5 | CASSLGGSDGYTF
few | TRBD1 | TRBJ1-5 | TRBV6-2/TRBV6-3 | CASSPYRGRTLYNQPQHF
. | . | TRBJ2-7 | TRBV20-1 | CSARGGPGYEQYF
few | TRBD1 | TRBJ1-6 | TRBV6-5 | CASRLRGRNSPLHF
few | TRBD1 | TRBJ2-7 | TRBV27 | CASSTTGSSSYEQYF